Sequencing of this TCR beta chain was carried out in a study of CD8+CD57+ T cells in acquired aplastic anemia. Study-level results: In common between the patients and the controls were more than 25 CD8+ CDR3 sequences. A significant difference in CD8+ Simpson's diversity between patients and controls was not found.

TCR beta VDJ and CDR3 profiling used genomic DNA as template. TCRdb redid the calling of the reads with MiXCR, one entry per CDR3 protein. The sample shows more than 150,000 distinct CDR3 sequences, roughly 50% of them seen only once. The table lists this clonotype with a count of one. Its specificity is unknown. A much larger clone differs from this one at a single base, so this may be a read error. Lacking the conserved final phenylalanine or tryptophan, this CDR3 likely reflects a read error. Patients who underwent sequencing had shown CD8+CD57+ cell expansion by flow cytometry. Trimming cost V 1 base and J 4 bases; bases outside gene matches: 5. Germline values: CDR1 KGHSH, CDR2 LQKENI. CDR3 length equals 15 residues.

The V call is TRBV18, the J call TRBJ2-3, with 7 bases fitting TRBD2. Material for sequencing was sorted CD4+, CD8+, or CD8+CD57+ T cells (not recorded which) from PBMCs. The sequence was collected from a human donor with aplastic anemia. The CDR3 coding sequence is TGTGCCAGCTCACCACTGGCTAGCGGCTCAGATACGCAGTATTAT. Encoded protein: CASSPLASGSDTQYY.